The entry that follows covers one TCR beta chain sequence. The assay was immunoSEQ multiplex PCR, and TCRdb's table has in-frame clones only and misses some. The table has more than 100,000 clones, approximately 90% seen once. The data were obtained in a study of OX40 agonist ivuxolimab in advanced cancers. CDR1 MNHEY and CDR2 SVGAGI come from the germline V gene. V lost 6 bases and J lost 5, with 14 bases in between. The length of the CDR3 is 13 residues. This clonotype was sampled from an adult with an advanced solid tumor such as melanoma, head and neck, liver or kidney cancer. This chain uses TRBV6-5 with TRBJ2-7; D gene ambiguous. Here the sequenced sample was CD4+ or CD8+ T cells sorted from blood, taken in a trial of the OX40 agonist ivuxolimab. The CDR3 DNA follows: TGTGCCAGCAGACGAACGACTGATAACGAGCAGTACTTC. It specifies CASRRTTDNEQYF.